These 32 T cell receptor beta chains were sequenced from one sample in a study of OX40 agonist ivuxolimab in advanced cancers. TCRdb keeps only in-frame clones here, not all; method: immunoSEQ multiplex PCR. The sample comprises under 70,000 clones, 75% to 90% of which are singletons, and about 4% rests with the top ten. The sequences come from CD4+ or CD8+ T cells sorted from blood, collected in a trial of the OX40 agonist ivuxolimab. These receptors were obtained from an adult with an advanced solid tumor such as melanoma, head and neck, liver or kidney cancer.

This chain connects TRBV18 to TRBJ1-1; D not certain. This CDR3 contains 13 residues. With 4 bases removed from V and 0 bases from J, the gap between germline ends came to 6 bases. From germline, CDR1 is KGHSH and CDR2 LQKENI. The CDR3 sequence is CASSQGMNTEAFF. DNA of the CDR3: TGTGCCAGCTCACAGGGTATGAACACTGAAGCTTTCTTT.

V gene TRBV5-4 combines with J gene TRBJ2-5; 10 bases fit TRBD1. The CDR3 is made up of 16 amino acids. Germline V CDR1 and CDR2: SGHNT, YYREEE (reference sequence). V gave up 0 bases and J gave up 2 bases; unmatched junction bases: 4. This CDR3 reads CASSLGQGARQETQYF. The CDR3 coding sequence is TGTGCCAGCAGCTTGGGACAGGGGGCGCGGCAAGAGACCCAGTACTTC.

The chain's CDR3 is CASSPRDSNTGELFF. The CDR3 coding sequence is TGTGCCAGCAGCCCGCGGGACTCGAACACCGGGGAGCTGTTTTTT. The chain employs TRBV6-5 and TRBJ2-2, with D maybe TRBD2 (6 bases). V was pared by 6 bases and J by 0 bases, with 11 bases between. The CDR3 is 15 residues long. The V gene's germline CDR1 is MNHEY and CDR2 SVGAGI.

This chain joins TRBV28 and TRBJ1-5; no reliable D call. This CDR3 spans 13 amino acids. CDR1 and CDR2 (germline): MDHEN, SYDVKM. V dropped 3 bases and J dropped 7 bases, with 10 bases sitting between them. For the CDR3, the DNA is TGTGCCAGCAGTTTGCTCGGGGAGCAGCCCCAGCATTTT. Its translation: CASSLLGEQPQHF.

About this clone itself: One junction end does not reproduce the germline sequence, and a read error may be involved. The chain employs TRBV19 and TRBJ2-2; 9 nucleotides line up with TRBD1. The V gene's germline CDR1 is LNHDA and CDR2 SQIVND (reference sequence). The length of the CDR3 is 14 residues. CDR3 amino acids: CASSMGQGPGELFF. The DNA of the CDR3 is TGTGCCAGCAGTATGGGACAGGGTCCCGGGGAGCTGTTTTTT.

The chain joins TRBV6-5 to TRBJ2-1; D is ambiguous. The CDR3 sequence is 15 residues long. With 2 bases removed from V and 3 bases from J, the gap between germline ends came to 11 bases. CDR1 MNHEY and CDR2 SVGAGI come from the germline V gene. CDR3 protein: CASSYGGPRYNEQFF. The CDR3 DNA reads TGTGCCAGCAGTTACGGTGGACCCCGCTACAATGAGCAGTTCTTC.

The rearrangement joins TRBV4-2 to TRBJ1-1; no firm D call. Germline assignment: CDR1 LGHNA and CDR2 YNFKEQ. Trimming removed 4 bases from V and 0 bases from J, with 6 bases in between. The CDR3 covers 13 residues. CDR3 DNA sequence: TGTGCCAGCAGCCCCCTCTTGAACACTGAAGCTTTCTTT. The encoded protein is CASSPLLNTEAFF.

CDR3 bases: TGTGCCAGCAGTTACGTCGGGGACAGGGTCAATTCACCCCTCCACTTT. Translation gives CASSYVGDRVNSPLHF. The J gene is TRBJ1-6, the V gene TRBV6-5; 9 bases match TRBD1. The V segment lost 2 bases and the J segment 7 bases; nucleotides outside the gene matches: 6. Germline CDR1 is MNHEY and CDR2 is SVGAGI. CDR3 length equals 16 residues.

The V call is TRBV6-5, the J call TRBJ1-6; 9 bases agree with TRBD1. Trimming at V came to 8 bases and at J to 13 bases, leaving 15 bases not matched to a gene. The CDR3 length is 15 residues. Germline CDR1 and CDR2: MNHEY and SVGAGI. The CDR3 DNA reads TGTGCCAGCCCCCTTTCGGACAGGGGAGTGGGGCCCCTCCACTTT. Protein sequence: CASPLSDRGVGPLHF.

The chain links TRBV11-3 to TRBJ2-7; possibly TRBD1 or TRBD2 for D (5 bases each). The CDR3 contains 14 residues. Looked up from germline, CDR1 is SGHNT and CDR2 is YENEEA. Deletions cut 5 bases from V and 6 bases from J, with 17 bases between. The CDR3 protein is CASSQGRGSREQYF. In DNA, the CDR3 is TGTGCCAGCAGCCAGGGACGGGGAAGTCGCGAGCAGTACTTC. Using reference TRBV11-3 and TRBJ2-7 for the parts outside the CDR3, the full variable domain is EAGVVQSPRYKIIEKKQPVAFWCNPISGHNTLYWYLQNLGQGPELLIRYENEEAVDDSQLPKDRFSAERLKGVDSTLKIQPAELGDSAVYLCASSQGRGSREQYFGPGTRLTVT.

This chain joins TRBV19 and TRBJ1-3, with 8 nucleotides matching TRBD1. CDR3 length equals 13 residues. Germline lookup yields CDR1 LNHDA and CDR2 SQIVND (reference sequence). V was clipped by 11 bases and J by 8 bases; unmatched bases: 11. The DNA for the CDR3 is TGTGCCTCAAGACAGGGGATACGCGACACCATATATTTT. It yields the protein CASRQGIRDTIYF. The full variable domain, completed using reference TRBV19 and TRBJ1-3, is DGGITQSPKYLFRKEGQNVTLSCEQNLNHDAMYWYRQDPGQGLRLIYYSQIVNDFQKGDIAEGYSVSREKKESFPLTVTSAQKNPTAFYLCASRQGIRDTIYFGEGSWLTVV.

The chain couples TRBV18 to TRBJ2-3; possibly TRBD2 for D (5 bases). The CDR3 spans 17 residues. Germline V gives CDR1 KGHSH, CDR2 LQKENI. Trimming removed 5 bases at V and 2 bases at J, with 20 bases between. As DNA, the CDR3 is TGTGCCAGCTCATTCCTCTCAGTGGGAGCCGTCACAGATACGCAGTATTTT. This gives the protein CASSFLSVGAVTDTQYF.

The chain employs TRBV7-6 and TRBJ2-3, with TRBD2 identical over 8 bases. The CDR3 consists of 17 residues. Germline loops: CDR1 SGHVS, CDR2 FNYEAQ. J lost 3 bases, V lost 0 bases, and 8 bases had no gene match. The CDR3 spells CASSLAQVAGRTDTQYF. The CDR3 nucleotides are TGTGCCAGCAGCTTAGCGCAAGTAGCGGGAAGAACAGATACGCAGTATTTT. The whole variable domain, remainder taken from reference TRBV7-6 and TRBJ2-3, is GAGVSQSPRYKVTKRGQDVALRCDPISGHVSLYWYRQALGQGPEFLTYFNYEAQQDKSGLPNDRFSAERPEGSISTLTIQRTEQRDSAMYRCASSLAQVAGRTDTQYFGPGTRLTVL.

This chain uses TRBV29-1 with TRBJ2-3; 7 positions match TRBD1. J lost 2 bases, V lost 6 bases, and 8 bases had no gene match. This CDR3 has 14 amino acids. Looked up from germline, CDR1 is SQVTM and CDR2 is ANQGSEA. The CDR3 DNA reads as TGCAGCGTCGGCCGGGACAGATTCACAGATACGCAGTATTTT. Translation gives CSVGRDRFTDTQYF.

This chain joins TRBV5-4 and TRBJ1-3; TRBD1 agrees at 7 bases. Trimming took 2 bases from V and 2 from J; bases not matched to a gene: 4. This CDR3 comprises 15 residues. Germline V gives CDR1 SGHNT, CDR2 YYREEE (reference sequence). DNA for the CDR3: TGTGCCAGCAGCTTAGGGACAGTAGCTGGAAACACCATATATTTT. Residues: CASSLGTVAGNTIYF. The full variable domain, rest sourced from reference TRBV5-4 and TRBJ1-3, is ETGVTQSPTHLIKTRGQQVTLRCSSQSGHNTVSWYQQALGQGPQFIFQYYREEENGRGNFPPRFSGLQFPNYSSELNVNALELDDSALYLCASSLGTVAGNTIYFGEGSWLTVV.

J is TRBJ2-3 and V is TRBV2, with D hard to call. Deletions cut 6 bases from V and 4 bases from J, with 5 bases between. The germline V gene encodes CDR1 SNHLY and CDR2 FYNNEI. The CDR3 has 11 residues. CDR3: CASSQADTQYF. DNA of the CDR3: TGTGCCAGCAGCCAAGCAGATACGCAGTATTTT.

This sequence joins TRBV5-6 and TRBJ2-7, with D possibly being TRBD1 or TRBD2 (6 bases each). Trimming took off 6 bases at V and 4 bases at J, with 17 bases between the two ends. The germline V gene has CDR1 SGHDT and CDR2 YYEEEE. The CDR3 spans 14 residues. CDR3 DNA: TGTGCCAGCACCCTGCCTGGGGGGCTGTACGAGCAGTACTTC. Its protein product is CASTLPGGLYEQYF.

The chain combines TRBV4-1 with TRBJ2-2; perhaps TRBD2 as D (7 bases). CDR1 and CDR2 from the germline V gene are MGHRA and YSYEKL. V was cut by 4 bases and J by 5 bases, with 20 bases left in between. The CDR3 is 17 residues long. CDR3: CASSLIGGGGGTGELFF. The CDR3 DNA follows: TGCGCCAGCAGCCTGATCGGGGGAGGGGGAGGAACCGGGGAGCTGTTTTTT.

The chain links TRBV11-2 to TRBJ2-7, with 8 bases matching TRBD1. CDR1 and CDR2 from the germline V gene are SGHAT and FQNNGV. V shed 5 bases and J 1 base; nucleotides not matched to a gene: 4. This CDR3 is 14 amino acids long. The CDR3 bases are TGTGCCAGCAGCCCGGGGACAGGTTCCTACGAGCAGTACTTC. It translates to CASSPGTGSYEQYF.

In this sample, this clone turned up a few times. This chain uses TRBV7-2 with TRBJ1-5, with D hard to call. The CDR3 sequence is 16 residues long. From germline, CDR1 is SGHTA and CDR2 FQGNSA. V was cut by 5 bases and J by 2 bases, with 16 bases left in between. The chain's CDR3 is CASSPEPYWGNQPQHF. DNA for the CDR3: TGTGCCAGCAGCCCGGAGCCCTATTGGGGCAATCAGCCCCAGCATTTT.

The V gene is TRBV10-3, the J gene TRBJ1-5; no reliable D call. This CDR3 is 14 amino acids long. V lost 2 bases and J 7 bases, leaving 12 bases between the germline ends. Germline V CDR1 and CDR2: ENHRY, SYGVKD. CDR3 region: CAISETRGGQPQHF. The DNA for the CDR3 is TGTGCCATCAGTGAGACCCGGGGTGGGCAGCCCCAGCATTTT.

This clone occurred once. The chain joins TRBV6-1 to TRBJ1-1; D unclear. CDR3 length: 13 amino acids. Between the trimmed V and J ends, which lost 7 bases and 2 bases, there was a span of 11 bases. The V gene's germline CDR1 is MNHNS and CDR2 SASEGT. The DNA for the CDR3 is TGTGCCAGCACCCGAGGAGGTAACACTGAAGCTTTCTTT. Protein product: CASTRGGNTEAFF.

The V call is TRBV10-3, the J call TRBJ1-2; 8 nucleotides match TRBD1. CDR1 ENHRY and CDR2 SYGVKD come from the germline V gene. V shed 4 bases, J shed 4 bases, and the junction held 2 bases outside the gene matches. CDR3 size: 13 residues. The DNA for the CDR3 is TGTGCCATCAGTGCCGGGACAGGCTATGGCTACACCTTC. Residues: CAISAGTGYGYTF.

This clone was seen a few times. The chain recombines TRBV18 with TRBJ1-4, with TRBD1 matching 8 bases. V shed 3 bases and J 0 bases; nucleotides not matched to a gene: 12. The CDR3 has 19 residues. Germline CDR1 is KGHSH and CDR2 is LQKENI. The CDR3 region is CASSPTATGAAATNEKLFF. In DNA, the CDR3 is TGTGCCAGCTCACCTACCGCGACAGGGGCCGCAGCAACTAATGAAAAACTGTTTTTT.

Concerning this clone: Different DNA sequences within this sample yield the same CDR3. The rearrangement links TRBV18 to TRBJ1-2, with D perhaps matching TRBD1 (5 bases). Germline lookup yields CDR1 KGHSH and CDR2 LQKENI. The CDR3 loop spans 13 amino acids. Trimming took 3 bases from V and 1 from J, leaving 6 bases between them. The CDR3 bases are TGTGCCAGCTCACCCGACAGTAACTATGGCTACACCTTC. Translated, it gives CASSPDSNYGYTF.

As DNA, the CDR3 is TGTGCCAGCAGACGAGTTGACAGGGTTCCGGAGACCCAGTACTTC. Protein sequence: CASRRVDRVPETQYF. This chain connects TRBV5-4 to TRBJ2-5; 7 nucleotides align to TRBD1. The CDR3 runs to 15 residues. Per germline, CDR1 SGHNT and CDR2 YYREEE (reference sequence). Trimming cost V 5 bases and J 5 bases; bases outside gene matches: 12.

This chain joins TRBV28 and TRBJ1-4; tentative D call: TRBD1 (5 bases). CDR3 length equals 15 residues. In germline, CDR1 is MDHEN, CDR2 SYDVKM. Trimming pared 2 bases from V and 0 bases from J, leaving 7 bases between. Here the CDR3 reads CASSLGGATNEKLFF. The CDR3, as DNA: TGTGCCAGCAGTTTAGGGGGGGCAACTAATGAAAAACTGTTTTTT.

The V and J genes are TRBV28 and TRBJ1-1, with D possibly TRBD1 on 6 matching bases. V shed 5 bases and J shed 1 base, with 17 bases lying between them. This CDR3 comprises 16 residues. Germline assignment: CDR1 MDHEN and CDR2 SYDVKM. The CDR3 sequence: CASSPAQGLGNTEAFF. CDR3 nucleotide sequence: TGTGCCAGCAGTCCCGCCCAGGGGTTGGGGAACACTGAAGCTTTCTTT.

DNA for the CDR3: TGTGCTAGTGGTTTTGGGGATACGCAGTATTTT. This gives the protein CASGFGDTQYF. The chain has TRBV12-5 and TRBJ2-3; no clear D gene. The CDR3 totals 11 residues. The germline CDR1 and CDR2 sequences are LGHNT and FRNRAP. V was pared by 3 bases and J by 6 bases, with 4 bases between.

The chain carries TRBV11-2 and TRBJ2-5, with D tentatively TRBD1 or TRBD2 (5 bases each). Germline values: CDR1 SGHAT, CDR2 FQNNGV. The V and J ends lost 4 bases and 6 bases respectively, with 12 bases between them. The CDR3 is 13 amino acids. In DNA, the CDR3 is TGTGCCAGCAGCTCACCCGGGACCCAGACCCAGTACTTC. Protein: CASSSPGTQTQYF.

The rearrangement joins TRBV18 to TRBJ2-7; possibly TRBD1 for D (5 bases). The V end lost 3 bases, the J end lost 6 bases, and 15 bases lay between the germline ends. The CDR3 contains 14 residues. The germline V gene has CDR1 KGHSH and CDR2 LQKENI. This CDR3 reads CASSPLKGVGEQYF. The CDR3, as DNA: TGTGCCAGCTCACCGCTTAAAGGGGTCGGCGAGCAGTACTTC.

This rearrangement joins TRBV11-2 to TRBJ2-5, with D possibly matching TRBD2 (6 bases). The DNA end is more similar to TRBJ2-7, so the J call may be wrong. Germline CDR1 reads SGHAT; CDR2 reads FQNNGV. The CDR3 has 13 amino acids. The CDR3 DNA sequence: TGTGCCAGCGGATCACTAGCCTCCTACGAGCAGTACTTC. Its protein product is CASGSLASYEQYF.